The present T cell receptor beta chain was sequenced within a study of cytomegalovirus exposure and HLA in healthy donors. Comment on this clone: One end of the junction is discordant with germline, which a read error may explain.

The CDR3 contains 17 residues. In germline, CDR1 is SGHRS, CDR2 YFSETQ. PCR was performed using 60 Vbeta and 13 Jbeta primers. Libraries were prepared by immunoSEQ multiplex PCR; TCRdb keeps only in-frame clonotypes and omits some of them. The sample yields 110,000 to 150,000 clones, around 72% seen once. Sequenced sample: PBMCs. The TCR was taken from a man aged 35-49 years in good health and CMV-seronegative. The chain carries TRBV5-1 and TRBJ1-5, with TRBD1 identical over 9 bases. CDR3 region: CASSRDRVPYSNQPQNF. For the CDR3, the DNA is TGCGCCAGCAGCCGGGACAGGGTCCCTTATAGCAATCAGCCCCAGAATTTT. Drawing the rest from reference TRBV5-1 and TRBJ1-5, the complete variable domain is KAGVTQTPRYLIKTRGQQVTLSCSPISGHRSVSWYQQTPGQGLQFLFEYFSETQRNKGNFPGRFSGRQFSNSRSEMNVSTLELGDSALYLCASSRDRVPYSNQPQNFGDGTRLSIL.